This T cell receptor (beta chain) derives from a study of blood T cell repertoires in COVID-19. Study in general: The samples span acute and convalescent COVID-19 from the United States, Italy and Spain. T cells, B-cell-depleted T cells, or PBMCs provided the cDNA or gDNA that served as material.

In the authors' workflow: Reference gene primers were amplified, and this amplification served to estimate nucleated cell counts. Clones were sequenced by immunoSEQ multiplex PCR, and TCRdb holds only the in-frame ones, with some missing. V and J calls and clone size are as listed in that table; D and trimming were resolved from the DNA. The table records some 180,000 clones, approximately 85% of them present only once. The germline gives CDR1 SGHTA, CDR2 FQGTGA. Trimming cost V 1 base and J 4 bases; bases outside gene matches: 13. This CDR3 is built from 18 residues. Sequences were obtained from peripheral blood. The origin of this receptor is a woman aged 55 to 70 with acute or convalescent COVID-19. This sequence joins TRBV7-3 and TRBJ2-1, with 7 nucleotides matching TRBD2. CDR3 region: CASSLNGGSTPLYNEQFF. The CDR3 nucleotides are TGTGCCAGCAGCTTAAATGGCGGGAGTACCCCCCTGTACAATGAGCAGTTCTTC.